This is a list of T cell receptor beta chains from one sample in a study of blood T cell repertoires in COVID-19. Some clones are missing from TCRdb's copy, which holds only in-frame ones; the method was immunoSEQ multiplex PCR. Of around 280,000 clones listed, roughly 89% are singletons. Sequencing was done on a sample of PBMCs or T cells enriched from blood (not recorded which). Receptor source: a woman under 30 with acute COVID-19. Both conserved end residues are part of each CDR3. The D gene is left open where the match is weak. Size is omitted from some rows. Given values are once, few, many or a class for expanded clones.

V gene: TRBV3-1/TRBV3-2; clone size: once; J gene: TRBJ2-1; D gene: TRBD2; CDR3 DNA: TGTGCCAGCAGGCCCACTAGCGGGGTTTCTACCTACAATGAGCAGTTCTTC; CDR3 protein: CASRPTSGVSTYNEQFF
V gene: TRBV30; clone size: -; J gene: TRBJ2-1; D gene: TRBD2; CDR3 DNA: TGTGCCTGGAAACAGGGGACTAGCGAGGTAGAGCAGTTCTTC; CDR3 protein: CAWKQGTSEVEQFF
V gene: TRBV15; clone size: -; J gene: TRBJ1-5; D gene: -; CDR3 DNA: TGTGCCACCAGCAGAGACCAGGGCAGCGACAATCAGCCCCAGCATTTT; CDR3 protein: CATSRDQGSDNQPQHF
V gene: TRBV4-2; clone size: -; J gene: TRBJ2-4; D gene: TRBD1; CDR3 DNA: TGTGCCAGCAGCCAAGAGAAGACAGGGGGCATGACGGCCAAAAACATTCAGTACTTC; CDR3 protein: CASSQEKTGGMTAKNIQYF
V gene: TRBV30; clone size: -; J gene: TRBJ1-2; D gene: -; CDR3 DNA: TGTGCCTGGAGCTCCGTCAGCTATGGCTACACCTTC; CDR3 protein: CAWSSVSYGYTF
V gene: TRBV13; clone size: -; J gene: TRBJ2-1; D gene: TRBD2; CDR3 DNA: TGTGCCAGCAGCCACTACCCGGGAGGGACTAGCGGGAGGGCCATGCCCAATGAGCAGTTCTTC; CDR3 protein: CASSHYPGGTSGRAMPNEQFF
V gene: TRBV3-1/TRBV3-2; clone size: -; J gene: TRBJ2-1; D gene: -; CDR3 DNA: TGTGCCAGCAGCTTTACCCCGGGGGATGAGCAGTTCTTC; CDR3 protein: CASSFTPGDEQFF
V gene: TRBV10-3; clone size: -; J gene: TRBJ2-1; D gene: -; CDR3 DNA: TGTGCCATCAGTGAGCTGCGGCCTGCAGCGGGTCACTACAATGAGCAGTTCTTC; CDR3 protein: CAISELRPAAGHYNEQFF
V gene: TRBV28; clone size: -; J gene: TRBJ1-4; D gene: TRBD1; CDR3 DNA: TGTGCCAGCAGCCCCAGGGGGACTAATGAAAAACTGTTTTTT; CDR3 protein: CASSPRGTNEKLFF
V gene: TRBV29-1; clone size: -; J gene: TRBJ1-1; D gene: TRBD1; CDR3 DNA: TGCAGCGGGGATGACAGGGACAACACTGAAGCTTTCTTT; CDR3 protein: CSGDDRDNTEAFF
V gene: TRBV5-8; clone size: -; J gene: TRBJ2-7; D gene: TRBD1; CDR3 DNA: TGTGCCAGCAGCTTGGAACCGACAGGGTGGACCTACGAGCAGTACTTC; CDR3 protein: CASSLEPTGWTYEQYF